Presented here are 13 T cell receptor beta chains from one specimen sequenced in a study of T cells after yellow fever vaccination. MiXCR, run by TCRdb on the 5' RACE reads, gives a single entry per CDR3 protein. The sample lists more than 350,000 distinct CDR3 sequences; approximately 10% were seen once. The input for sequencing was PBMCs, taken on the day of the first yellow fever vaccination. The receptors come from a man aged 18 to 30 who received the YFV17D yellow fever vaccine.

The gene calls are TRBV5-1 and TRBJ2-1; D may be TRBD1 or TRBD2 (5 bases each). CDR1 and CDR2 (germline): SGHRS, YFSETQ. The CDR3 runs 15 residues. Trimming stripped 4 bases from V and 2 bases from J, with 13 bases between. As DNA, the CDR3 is TGCGCCAGCAGCACGGGACGGGGTCCCTACAATGAGCAGTTCTTC. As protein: CASSTGRGPYNEQFF.

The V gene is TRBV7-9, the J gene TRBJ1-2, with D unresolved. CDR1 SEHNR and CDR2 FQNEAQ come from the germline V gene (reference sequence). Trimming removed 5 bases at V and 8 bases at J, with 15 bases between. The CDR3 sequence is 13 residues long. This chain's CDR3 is CASSPPGIEGYTF. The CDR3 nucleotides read TGTGCCAGCAGCCCCCCGGGGATTGAAGGCTACACCTTC.

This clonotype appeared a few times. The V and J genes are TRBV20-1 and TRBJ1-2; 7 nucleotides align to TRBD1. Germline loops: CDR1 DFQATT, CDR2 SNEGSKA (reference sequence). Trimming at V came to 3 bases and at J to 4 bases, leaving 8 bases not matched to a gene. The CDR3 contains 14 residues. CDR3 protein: CSASAGTASYGYTF. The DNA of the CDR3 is TGCAGTGCTAGCGCGGGGACAGCGAGCTATGGCTACACCTTC.

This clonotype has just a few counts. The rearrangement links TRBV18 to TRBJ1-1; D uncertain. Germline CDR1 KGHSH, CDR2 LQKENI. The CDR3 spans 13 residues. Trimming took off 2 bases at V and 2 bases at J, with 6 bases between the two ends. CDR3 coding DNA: TGTGCCAGCTCACCAAGCACAAACACTGAAGCTTTCTTT. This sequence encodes CASSPSTNTEAFF.

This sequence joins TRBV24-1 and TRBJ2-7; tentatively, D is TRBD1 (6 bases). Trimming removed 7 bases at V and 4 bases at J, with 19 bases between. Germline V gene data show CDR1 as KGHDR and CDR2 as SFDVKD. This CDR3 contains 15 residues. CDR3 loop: CATRRQAEGQYEQYF. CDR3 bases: TGTGCCACCAGACGGCAGGCTGAGGGACAATACGAGCAGTACTTC.

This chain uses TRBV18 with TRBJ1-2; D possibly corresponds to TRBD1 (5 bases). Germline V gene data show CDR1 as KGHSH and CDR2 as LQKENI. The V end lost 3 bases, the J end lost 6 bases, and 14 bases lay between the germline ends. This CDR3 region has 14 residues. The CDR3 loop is CASSPTGRLHGYTF. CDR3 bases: TGTGCCAGCTCACCGACGGGACGTCTGCATGGCTACACCTTC.

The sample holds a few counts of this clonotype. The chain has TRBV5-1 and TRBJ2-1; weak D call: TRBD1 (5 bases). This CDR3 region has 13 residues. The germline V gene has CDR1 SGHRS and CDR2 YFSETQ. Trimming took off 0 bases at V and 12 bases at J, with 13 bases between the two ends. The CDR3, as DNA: TGCGCCAGCAGCTTGGGTTTCCGCCAGGGGCAGTTCTTC. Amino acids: CASSLGFRQGQFF.

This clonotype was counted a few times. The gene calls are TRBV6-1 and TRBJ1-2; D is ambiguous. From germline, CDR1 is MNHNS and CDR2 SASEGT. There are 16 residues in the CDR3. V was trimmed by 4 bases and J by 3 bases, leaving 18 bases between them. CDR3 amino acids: CASSALWGYPHYGYTF. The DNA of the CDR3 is TGTGCCAGCAGTGCCTTATGGGGATACCCCCACTATGGCTACACCTTC.

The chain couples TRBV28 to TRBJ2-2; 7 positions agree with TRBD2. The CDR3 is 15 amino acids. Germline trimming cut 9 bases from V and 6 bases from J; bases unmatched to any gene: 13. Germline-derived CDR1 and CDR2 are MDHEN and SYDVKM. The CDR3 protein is CASFSRTRPAGELFF. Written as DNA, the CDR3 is TGTGCCAGTTTCTCGAGGACTAGACCCGCCGGGGAGCTGTTTTTT. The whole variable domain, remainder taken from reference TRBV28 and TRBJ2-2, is DVKVTQSSRYLVKRTGEKVFLECVQDMDHENMFWYRQDPGLGLRLIYFSYDVKMKEKGDIPEGYSVSREKKERFSLILESASTNQTSMYLCASFSRTRPAGELFFGEGSRLTVL.

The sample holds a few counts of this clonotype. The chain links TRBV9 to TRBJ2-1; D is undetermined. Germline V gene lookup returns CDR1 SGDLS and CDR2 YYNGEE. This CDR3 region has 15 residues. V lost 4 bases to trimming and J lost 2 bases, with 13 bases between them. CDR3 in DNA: TGTGCCAGCAGCCCCCGGGCAGGCACCTACAATGAGCAGTTCTTC. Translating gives CASSPRAGTYNEQFF.

The CDR3 is CASSLTGGLGNYGYTF. Written as DNA, the CDR3 is TGTGCCAGCAGCTTAACAGGGGGCCTTGGGAACTATGGCTACACCTTC. V is TRBV7-9 and J is TRBJ1-2, with 9 nucleotides matching TRBD1. V gave up 2 bases and J gave up 2 bases; unmatched junction bases: 6. The CDR3 is made up of 16 amino acids. Per germline, CDR1 SEHNR and CDR2 FQNEAQ (reference sequence).

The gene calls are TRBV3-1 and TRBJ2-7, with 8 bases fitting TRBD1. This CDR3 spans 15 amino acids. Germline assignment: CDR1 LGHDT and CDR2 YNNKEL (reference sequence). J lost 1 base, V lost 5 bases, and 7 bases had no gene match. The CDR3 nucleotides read TGTGCCAGCAGCTGGACAGGGCTTTTTTCCTACGAGCAGTACGTC. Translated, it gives CASSWTGLFSYEQYV.

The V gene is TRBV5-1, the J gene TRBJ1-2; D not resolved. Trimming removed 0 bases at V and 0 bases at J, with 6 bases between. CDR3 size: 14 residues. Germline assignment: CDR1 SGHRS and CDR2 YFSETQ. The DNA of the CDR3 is TGCGCCAGCAGCTTGGACACAGCTAACTATGGCTACACCTTC. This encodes CASSLDTANYGYTF.